This is a list of T cell receptor beta chains from one sample in a study of T cell changes during pregnancy in multiple sclerosis. The protocol was immunoSEQ multiplex PCR, while the TCRdb copy is restricted to in-frame clones and leaves out a portion. The sample has 80,000 or so clones; about 90% are singletons. The specimen comprised peripheral blood, sampled before pregnancy. The receptors stem from a female donor with multiple sclerosis, enrolled in a pregnancy study. The CDR3 runs from the conserved cysteine through the conserved F or W. A D gene is named only where the DNA matches it firmly. Clone sizes are given selectively: once, few, many, or a class where the clone is expanded.

CDR3 length: 15
clone size: .
D gene: .
V gene: TRBV19
J gene: TRBJ1-5
CDR3 protein: CASSIGGQANQPQHF
CDR3 DNA: TGTGCCAGTAGTATAGGCGGGCAGGCCAATCAGCCCCAGCATTTT

CDR3 length: 15
clone size: .
D gene: TRBD2
V gene: TRBV18
J gene: TRBJ2-7
CDR3 protein: CASSISGSAFNEQYF
CDR3 DNA: TGTGCCAGCTCAATTAGCGGGAGTGCTTTCAACGAGCAGTACTTC

CDR3 length: 15
clone size: once
D gene: .
V gene: TRBV27
J gene: TRBJ2-7
CDR3 protein: CASSDLRLNSYEQYF
CDR3 DNA: TGTGCCAGCAGTGACCTCCGACTGAACTCCTACGAGCAGTACTTC

CDR3 length: 14
clone size: .
D gene: TRBD2
V gene: TRBV6-4
J gene: TRBJ2-1
CDR3 protein: CASSVAGGRNEQFF
CDR3 DNA: TGTGCCAGCAGTGTAGCGGGAGGGAGGAATGAGCAGTTCTTC

CDR3 length: 15
clone size: .
D gene: .
V gene: TRBV5-1
J gene: TRBJ2-7
CDR3 protein: CASRPGGKGAYEQYF
CDR3 DNA: TGCGCCAGCCGCCCCGGGGGAAAAGGAGCCTACGAGCAGTACTTC

CDR3 length: 16
clone size: .
D gene: TRBD1
V gene: TRBV6-6
J gene: TRBJ1-1
CDR3 protein: CASSYDRGGFIPEAFF
CDR3 DNA: TGTGCCAGCAGCTACGACAGGGGTGGTTTTATCCCTGAAGCTTTCTTT

CDR3 length: 15
clone size: .
D gene: .
V gene: TRBV10-3
J gene: TRBJ1-4
CDR3 protein: CAISEGEGTNEKLFF
CDR3 DNA: TGTGCCATCAGTGAAGGGGAGGGAACTAATGAAAAACTGTTTTTT

CDR3 length: 16
clone size: .
D gene: .
V gene: TRBV7-8
J gene: TRBJ2-2
CDR3 protein: CASSLSSGRIIGELFF
CDR3 DNA: TGTGCCAGCAGCTTATCGAGCGGGCGGATCATCGGGGAGCTGTTTTTT

CDR3 length: 17
clone size: few
D gene: .
V gene: TRBV10-2
J gene: TRBJ2-2
CDR3 protein: CASSATSGPLNTGELFF
CDR3 DNA: TGCGCCAGCAGTGCGACCTCAGGGCCATTGAACACCGGGGAGCTGTTTTTT

CDR3 length: 17
clone size: .
D gene: TRBD2
V gene: TRBV4-3
J gene: TRBJ2-3
CDR3 protein: CASSQEFSGRAPDTQYF
CDR3 DNA: TGCGCCAGCAGCCAAGAATTTAGCGGGAGGGCCCCAGATACGCAGTATTTT

CDR3 length: 13
clone size: .
D gene: .
V gene: TRBV11-3
J gene: TRBJ2-3
CDR3 protein: CASSLGGSDTQYF
CDR3 DNA: TGTGCCAGCAGCTTAGGAGGGTCAGATACGCAGTATTTT